The 24 T cell receptor beta chains below were found in one sample sequenced in a study of cytomegalovirus exposure and HLA in healthy donors. Primers: 60 Vbeta forward and 13 Jbeta reverse. Profiled with immunoSEQ multiplex PCR; TCRdb holds only in-frame clones, not every one. The data hold hundreds of thousands of clones, with about 75% observed a single time. What was sequenced was PBMCs. All receptors come from a female donor in good health and CMV-seronegative.

A single count supports this clone. This chain uses TRBV10-1 with TRBJ2-1; the D is unclear. CDR3 length: 13 residues. The germline V gene encodes CDR1 WNHNN and CDR2 SYGVQD (reference sequence). Deletions cut 4 bases from V and 5 bases from J, with 9 bases between. The CDR3 spells CASSGQRDNEQFF. The CDR3 DNA follows: TGCGCCAGCAGTGGGCAGCGCGACAATGAGCAGTTCTTC.

The rearrangement uses TRBV7-8 and TRBJ2-1, with 14 positions matching TRBD2. Germline CDR1 reads SGHVS; CDR2 reads FQNEAQ. There are 17 residues in the CDR3. With 5 bases clipped from V and 6 bases from J, the junction kept 9 bases outside the gene matches. The CDR3 spells CASSTTSGRALGNEQFF. CDR3 sequence (DNA): TGTGCCAGCAGCACGACTAGCGGGAGGGCCCTGGGCAATGAGCAGTTCTTC.

The V gene is TRBV29-1, the J gene TRBJ2-5, with 10 nucleotides matching TRBD1. The CDR3 length is 13 residues. Trimming at V came to 5 bases and at J to 4 bases, leaving 4 bases not matched to a gene. The germline V gene has CDR1 SQVTM and CDR2 ANQGSEA. The CDR3 here is CSVTTGGIETQYF. In DNA, the CDR3 is TGCAGCGTTACGACAGGGGGCATAGAGACCCAGTACTTC.

Notes on this clone: The sample carries other DNA sequences with the same CDR3. The chain combines TRBV19 with TRBJ1-5; D possibly corresponds to TRBD1 (6 bases). Per germline, CDR1 LNHDA and CDR2 SQIVND (reference sequence). The CDR3 runs 15 residues. The germline V and J ends were trimmed by 4 bases and 1 base, with 11 bases remaining between them. CDR3 residues: CASSTPDRSNQPQHF. CDR3 DNA sequence: TGTGCCAGTAGTACTCCGGACAGAAGCAATCAGCCCCAGCATTTT.

This clone was recorded a few times. The V and J genes are TRBV6-5 and TRBJ1-4, with D maybe TRBD1 (5 bases). CDR3 length: 13 amino acids. Germline loops: CDR1 MNHEY, CDR2 SVGAGI. V lost 5 bases and J 5 bases, leaving 9 bases between the germline ends. The CDR3 sequence: CASSPDSNEKLFF. The CDR3 DNA reads TGTGCCAGCAGTCCCGACAGCAATGAAAAACTGTTTTTT.

The table lists this clone with a count of one. V is TRBV27 and J is TRBJ2-7; weak D call: TRBD1 (5 bases). V lost 1 base and J 5 bases, leaving 9 bases between the germline ends. Germline loops: CDR1 MNHEY, CDR2 SMNVEV (reference sequence). The CDR3 runs 13 residues. The CDR3 is CASSLWGSDEQYF. Written as DNA, the CDR3 is TGTGCCAGCAGTTTATGGGGCTCTGACGAGCAGTACTTC.

This chain joins TRBV2 and TRBJ2-1, with 12 bases lining up with TRBD2. V lost 2 bases, J lost 9 bases, and 8 bases stayed unmatched. The germline V gene has CDR1 SNHLY and CDR2 FYNNEI. The CDR3 totals 16 residues. CDR3 residues: CASSEHRLAGGGEQFF. The CDR3 DNA reads TGTGCCAGCAGTGAACATAGGCTAGCGGGAGGGGGTGAGCAGTTCTTC.

CDR3 DNA sequence: TGTGCCAGCAGCGTAGGAAGCTCCTCTGGAAACACCATATATTTT. Its translation: CASSVGSSSGNTIYF. The rearrangement uses TRBV9 and TRBJ1-3; no clear D. This CDR3 comprises 15 residues. Trimming pared 0 bases from V and 0 bases from J, leaving 7 bases between. CDR1 and CDR2 (germline): SGDLS, YYNGEE.

This clone was picked up a small number of times. This sequence joins TRBV30 and TRBJ1-2; D is possibly TRBD1 (5 bases). The CDR3 consists of 15 residues. With 0 bases removed from V and 8 bases from J, the gap between germline ends came to 19 bases. Per germline, CDR1 GTSNPN and CDR2 SVGIG (reference sequence). Written as DNA, the CDR3 is TGTGCCTGGAGTGTACGTGGGGGGGGAATAGACGGCTACACCTTC. Its translation is CAWSVRGGGIDGYTF.

This chain links TRBV11-3 with TRBJ2-7, with a tentative D call TRBD2 (6 bases). The CDR3 is 13 amino acids. With 5 bases removed from V and 4 bases from J, the gap between germline ends came to 12 bases. Germline assignment: CDR1 SGHNT and CDR2 YENEEA. The CDR3 sequence is CASSPRSGYEQYF. The CDR3 DNA sequence: TGTGCCAGCAGCCCGAGGAGCGGGTACGAGCAGTACTTC.

There are a few counts of this clone. J is TRBJ2-7 and V is TRBV11-3; 10 nucleotides align to TRBD2. Germline loops: CDR1 SGHNT, CDR2 YENEEA. The ends lost 2 bases at V and 4 bases at J; junction bases unmatched: 8. This CDR3 contains 16 residues. DNA of the CDR3: TGTGCCAGCAGCTTAAGAAGGCTAGCGGGGGCTTACGAGCAGTACTTC. Amino acids: CASSLRRLAGAYEQYF.

V usage is TRBV5-1 and J usage is TRBJ2-7; TRBD1 is a possible D gene (5 bases). The CDR3 sequence is 15 residues long. V lost 1 base and J lost 6, with 17 bases in between. Germline CDR1 is SGHRS and CDR2 is YFSETQ. CDR3 amino acids: CASSLSYGQGGEQYF. CDR3 nucleotide sequence: TGCGCCAGCAGCTTGAGTTATGGGCAGGGCGGCGAGCAGTACTTC. The complete variable domain, with remaining parts taken from reference TRBV5-1 and TRBJ2-7, reads KAGVTQTPRYLIKTRGQQVTLSCSPISGHRSVSWYQQTPGQGLQFLFEYFSETQRNKGNFPGRFSGRQFSNSRSEMNVSTLELGDSALYLCASSLSYGQGGEQYFGPGTRLTVT.

This chain connects TRBV5-4 to TRBJ2-1; TRBD1 aligns across 10 bases. CDR3 length equals 17 residues. V dropped 2 bases and J dropped 3; count of bases not matched to a gene: 8. Germline CDR1 and CDR2: SGHNT and YYREEE (reference sequence). The CDR3 loop reads CASSLGEGQGIYNEQFF. CDR3 coding DNA: TGTGCCAGCAGCTTAGGTGAGGGACAGGGGATCTACAATGAGCAGTTCTTC.

The chain links TRBV28 to TRBJ1-1; D is possibly TRBD1 (5 bases). V was shortened by 5 bases and J by 11 bases, with 15 bases between the two germline ends. CDR3 size: 12 residues. Germline-derived CDR1 and CDR2 are MDHEN and SYDVKM. CDR3 nucleotide sequence: TGTGCCAGCAGTACACGACAGTTTAATGCTTTCTTT. It is translated as CASSTRQFNAFF.

This clone has just a few counts. This chain joins TRBV15 and TRBJ1-5, with 7 bases lining up with TRBD1. The CDR3 loop spans 17 amino acids. Trimming cost V 5 bases and J 7 bases; bases outside gene matches: 17. Germline CDR1 is LNHNV and CDR2 is YYDKDF (reference sequence). For the CDR3, the DNA is TGTGCCACCAGCGGCAGTCCGGGACAGATTCTTCGCCAGCCCCAGCATTTT. It is translated as CATSGSPGQILRQPQHF.

The rearrangement links TRBV19 to TRBJ2-5; D might be TRBD1 (6 bases). Looked up from germline, CDR1 is LNHDA and CDR2 is SQIVND (reference sequence). This CDR3 is 15 amino acids long. Trimming left V 3 bases short and J 3 bases short, with 14 bases between. CDR3 DNA sequence: TGTGCCAGTAGTATGAGGGGGAAGGGGAAAGAGACCCAGTACTTC. As protein: CASSMRGKGKETQYF.

This sequence joins TRBV29-1 and TRBJ2-2, with a weak D call TRBD1 (6 bases). There are 13 residues in the CDR3. V lost 6 bases, J lost 3 bases, and 11 bases lay in between. CDR1 and CDR2 (germline): SQVTM, ANQGSEA. CDR3 sequence reads: CSVLRGYTGELFF. The CDR3 DNA reads TGCAGCGTACTCAGGGGCTACACCGGGGAGCTGTTTTTT.

J is TRBJ1-2 and V is TRBV7-9; D may be TRBD1 (5 bases). The V end was cut by 3 bases, the J end by 1 base, with 9 bases between. Germline CDR1 reads SEHNR; CDR2 reads FQNEAQ (reference sequence). The CDR3 contains 14 residues. The CDR3 reads CASSFGGSNYGYTF. CDR3 nucleotides: TGTGCCAGCAGCTTCGGGGGGAGTAACTATGGCTACACCTTC.

The chain links TRBV19 to TRBJ2-5; maybe TRBD1 (6 bases). With 0 bases removed from V and 3 bases from J, the gap between germline ends came to 8 bases. The CDR3 sequence is 14 residues long. Per germline, CDR1 LNHDA and CDR2 SQIVND (reference sequence). CDR3: CASSIEGQKETQYF. The CDR3 coding sequence is TGTGCCAGTAGTATAGAAGGACAGAAAGAGACCCAGTACTTC. Filled out from reference TRBV19 and TRBJ2-5, the complete variable domain reads DGGITQSPKYLFRKEGQNVTLSCEQNLNHDAMYWYRQDPGQGLRLIYYSQIVNDFQKGDIAEGYSVSREKKESFPLTVTSAQKNPTAFYLCASSIEGQKETQYFGPGTRLLVL.

The V gene is TRBV11-2, the J gene TRBJ2-3, with TRBD1 matching over 10 bases. The trim removed 3 bases at V and 4 bases at J, leaving 4 bases unmatched. CDR3 length: 15 residues. In germline, CDR1 is SGHAT, CDR2 FQNNGV. The CDR3 sequence is CASSFRQGAPDTQYF. CDR3 DNA: TGTGCCAGCAGCTTTAGACAGGGGGCCCCAGATACGCAGTATTTT.

The V gene is TRBV5-1, the J gene TRBJ1-4; TRBD1 might be the D (6 bases). V was shortened by 4 bases and J by 0 bases, with 13 bases between the two germline ends. Per germline, CDR1 SGHRS and CDR2 YFSETQ. The CDR3 totals 16 residues. The CDR3 DNA is TGCGCCAGCAGCCCCCCCACAGGGACAACTAATGAAAAACTGTTTTTT. It yields the protein CASSPPTGTTNEKLFF.

The genes are TRBV19 and TRBJ2-5; TRBD2 aligns across 11 bases. The J call is uncertain, as TRBJ2-7 better fits the DNA end. Germline CDR1 reads LNHDA; CDR2 reads SQIVND (reference sequence). The CDR3 has 16 amino acids. CDR3 nucleotides: TGTGCCAGTAGTATCCTCACTAGCGGGAGCTCCTACGAGCAGTACTTC. Translation: CASSILTSGSSYEQYF.

DNA of the CDR3: TGTGCCAGCAGTTTACTGGGACAGCAAGAGACCCAGTACTTC. It encodes CASSLLGQQETQYF. The J gene is TRBJ2-5, the V gene TRBV27, with 7 nucleotides matching TRBD1. The V and J ends lost 2 bases and 2 bases, in that order; junction bases with no gene match: 2. This CDR3 comprises 14 residues. Germline V gene sequence: CDR1 MNHEY, CDR2 SMNVEV (reference sequence).

The V call is TRBV9, the J call TRBJ2-3; 11 bases fit TRBD2. This CDR3 region has 16 residues. The ends lost 4 bases at V and 9 bases at J; junction bases unmatched: 13. In germline, CDR1 is SGDLS, CDR2 YYNGEE. As DNA, the CDR3 is TGTGCCAGCAGCCCCCCGGCTAGCGGGAGGATTGGAACGCAGTATTTT. Translation gives CASSPPASGRIGTQYF.